This entry is about one T cell receptor beta chain. CDR1 is SGDLS and CDR2 is YYNGEE in the germline V gene. This CDR3 contains 16 residues. This entry comes from a study of monozygotic twins with inflammatory bowel disease. Used for each TCR library was approximately 3,600 ng of total RNA. TCRdb reprocessed the 5' RACE reads and stores each CDR3 protein as one record, lacking DNA. The repertoire table contains around 400,000 distinct CDR3 sequences. V and J are TRBV9 and TRBJ2-7. This clonotype originated in a human donor with ulcerative colitis or Crohn's disease, or a healthy co-twin of an affected twin (not recorded which). Sequenced: blood. CDR3 sequence: CASSVDSSTSSYEQYF.